This T cell receptor beta chain was identified during a study of molecular identifiers for immune sequencing clone quantification. General study results and limits: Over 99% of effector molecules, yet under 1% of naive-cell molecules, were held by clones above 20 RNA copies.

This clonotype was seen many times. What it binds is unknown. The CDR3 consists of 17 residues. The V end was cut by 3 bases, the J end by 5 bases, with 22 bases between. Germline V gives CDR1 MDHEN, CDR2 SYDVKM. TCRdb re-called the PCR reads with MiXCR, one entry per CDR3 protein. Among approximately 97,000 distinct CDR3 sequences listed, roughly 26% were seen once. Naive CD8 T cells, phenotype CD8+CD4-CCR7+CD45RA+, were sorted. This clonotype was sampled from a human donor in good health. Some libraries in this study had Jurkat cell RNA spiked in. The chain has TRBV28 and TRBJ2-5, with D unresolved. The specimen was naive CD8+ T cells from blood, with Jurkat cell RNA spiked in. Subset denoted: FACS-sorted CD8+CD4-CCR7+CD45RA+ naive T cells. The CDR3 DNA reads TGTGCCAGCAGTTTGCCAGCCCAAGGCCTTTTAGGGGAGACCCAGTACTTC. Translating it yields CASSLPAQGLLGETQYF.